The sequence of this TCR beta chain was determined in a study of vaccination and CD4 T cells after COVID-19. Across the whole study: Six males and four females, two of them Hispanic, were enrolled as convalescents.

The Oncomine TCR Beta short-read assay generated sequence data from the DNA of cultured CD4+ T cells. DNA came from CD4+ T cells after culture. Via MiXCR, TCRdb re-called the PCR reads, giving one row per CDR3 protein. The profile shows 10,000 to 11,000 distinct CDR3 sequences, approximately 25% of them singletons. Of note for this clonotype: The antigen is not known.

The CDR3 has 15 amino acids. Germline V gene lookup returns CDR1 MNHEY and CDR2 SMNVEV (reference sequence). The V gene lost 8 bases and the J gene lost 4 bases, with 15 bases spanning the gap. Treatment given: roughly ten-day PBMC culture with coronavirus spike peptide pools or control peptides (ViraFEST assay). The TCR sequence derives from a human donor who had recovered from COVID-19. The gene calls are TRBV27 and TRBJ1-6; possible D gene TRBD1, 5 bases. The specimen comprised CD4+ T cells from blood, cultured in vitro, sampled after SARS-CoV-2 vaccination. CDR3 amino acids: CASHPGRRYNSPLHF. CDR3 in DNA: TGTGCCAGCCATCCGGGGCGAAGATATAATTCACCCCTCCACTTT.